These T cell receptor beta chains were read from a single sample in a study of Graves' ophthalmopathy and Graves' hyperthyroidism. TCRdb redid the calling of the multiplex PCR reads with MiXCR, one entry per CDR3 protein. The sample yields 500,000 to 600,000 distinct CDR3 sequences, roughly 40% seen once. The sample taken for sequencing was peripheral blood or thyroid tissue (not recorded which). The receptors were gathered from an adult man with Graves' hyperthyroidism. The CDR3 runs from the conserved cysteine through the conserved F or W. D genes are given only for firm matches. The listing skips clone size in some rows; elsewhere it reads once, few, many or a size class.

d_call,v_call,j_call,clone_size,cdr3_aa,cdr3_nt
NA,TRBV6-5,TRBJ1-5,NA,CASRPTGLSNQPQHF,TGTGCCAGCAGGCCCACAGGGTTGAGCAATCAGCCCCAGCATTTT
NA,TRBV9,TRBJ1-2,NA,CASSPPGGTGGYTF,TGTGCCAGCTCACCACCGGGGGGCACGGGTGGCTACACCTTC
NA,TRBV29-1,TRBJ2-7,once,CSVDGGPRYEQYF,TGCAGCGTTGATGGGGGCCCGCGCTACGAGCAGTACTTC
NA,TRBV24-1,TRBJ2-5,NA,CATSDARQSQETQYF,TGTGCCACCAGTGATGCCAGACAGAGCCAAGAGACCCAGTACTTC
TRBD1,TRBV5-1,TRBJ1-1,many,CASSLVGTGNTEAFF,TGCGCCAGCAGCCTTGTAGGGACAGGTAACACTGAAGCTTTCTTT
NA,TRBV20-1,TRBJ2-3,NA,CSAIGGGVGVTDTQYF,TGCAGTGCTATAGGGGGGGGCGTTGGGGTTACAGATACGCAGTATTTT
NA,TRBV7-9,TRBJ2-7,many,CASGISEESYEQYF,TGTGCCAGCGGCATTTCCGAGGAATCCTACGAGCAGTACTTC
NA,TRBV2,TRBJ1-2,NA,CASRHRDSYYGYTF,TGTGCCAGCAGACACAGGGACTCTTACTATGGCTACACCTTC
NA,TRBV10-3,TRBJ1-6,NA,CAISSRVGQDNSPLHF,TGTGCCATCAGCTCCAGGGTGGGCCAGGACAATTCACCCCTCCACTTT
NA,TRBV29-1,TRBJ2-7,NA,CSSYGRSYEQYF,TGCAGCAGTTATGGACGGTCCTACGAGCAGTACTTC
TRBD2,TRBV7-9,TRBJ2-7,NA,CASSPRIPGTTPFYEQYF,TGTGCCAGCAGCCCCCGAATCCCCGGGACTACGCCTTTCTACGAGCAGTACTTC
NA,TRBV7-6,TRBJ2-7,once,CASSLGWSGSWNHEQYF,TGTGCCAGCAGTCTGGGATGGTCCGGGAGCTGGAACCACGAGCAGTACTTC
TRBD1,TRBV29-1,TRBJ2-7,many,CSARTGATYEQYF,TGCAGTGCTAGGACAGGGGCGACCTACGAGCAGTACTTC
NA,TRBV29-1,TRBJ2-5,NA,CSGGAVKETQYF,TGCAGCGGAGGGGCGGTCAAAGAGACCCAGTACTTC
TRBD1,TRBV19,TRBJ1-3,NA,CAFTGTGKSSGNTIYF,TGTGCCTTCACCGGGACAGGGAAGAGCTCTGGAAACACCATATATTTT
NA,TRBV20-1,TRBJ2-7,many,CSARKAPNSEQYF,TGCAGTGCTAGGAAGGCCCCCAATTCCGAGCAGTACTTC
TRBD2,TRBV20-1,TRBJ2-3,few,CSARPGGGEDTQYF,TGCAGTGCTAGACCGGGAGGGGGAGAGGATACGCAGTATTTT
TRBD1,TRBV10-3,TRBJ1-2,NA,CAISGSGAGGYGYTF,TGTGCCATCAGTGGCTCAGGGGCAGGGGGATATGGCTACACCTTC
TRBD2,TRBV7-2,TRBJ2-3,many,CASSLLAGKADTQYF,TGTGCCAGCAGCTTGCTAGCGGGGAAGGCAGATACGCAGTATTTT
NA,TRBV28,TRBJ1-1,NA,CASRGGTGAYTEAFF,TGTGCCAGCAGGGGTGGGACGGGCGCGTATACTGAAGCTTTCTTT
NA,TRBV10-3,TRBJ2-7,many,CAISEGYEQYF,TGTGCCATCAGTGAGGGGTACGAGCAGTACTTC
TRBD1,TRBV6-5,TRBJ2-7,many,CASSYRATGALTLQYF,TGTGCCAGCAGTTATCGGGCCACAGGGGCTTTAACCTTGCAGTACTTC
TRBD1,TRBV30,TRBJ2-5,NA,CAWDTGVGETQYF,TGTGCCTGGGACACAGGGGTAGGGGAGACCCAGTACTTC
TRBD1,TRBV12-5,TRBJ1-5,many,CASGLVPLRTGDQPQHF,TGTGCTAGTGGTTTGGTACCACTTAGGACAGGTGATCAGCCCCAGCATTTT
NA,TRBV27,TRBJ1-1,NA,CASSSSGMNTEAFF,TGTGCCAGCAGTTCTTCAGGGATGAACACTGAAGCTTTCTTT